This is a list of T cell receptor beta chains from one sample in a study of blood T cell repertoires in COVID-19. Method: immunoSEQ multiplex PCR; TCRdb's copy keeps in-frame clones and lacks some. The table has about 190,000 clones, around 85% seen once. Sequenced sample: peripheral blood. These receptors all come from a man younger than 45 with acute or convalescent COVID-19. The conserved cysteine and the conserved F or W are not part of the CDR3 here.

CDR3 | J | V | length
ASSPRTSGDGDTQY | TRBJ2-3 | TRBV18 | 14
ASSLFGQGAYEQY | TRBJ2-7 | TRBV28 | 13
ASSLTQQGMGTEAF | TRBJ1-1 | TRBV5-1 | 14
ASSQGIARGNNEQF | TRBJ2-1 | TRBV4-1 | 14
ASSAGQYGYT | TRBJ1-2 | TRBV19 | 10
ASSIDLRRQGAHQPQH | TRBJ1-5 | TRBV19 | 16
ASSPGRGGSTDTQY | TRBJ2-3 | TRBV18 | 14
ASSLGGRGRNQPQH | TRBJ1-5 | TRBV27 | 14
ASSYGRNYEQY | TRBJ2-7 | TRBV6-5 | 11
ASSYGQAEAF | TRBJ1-1 | TRBV28 | 10
ASSLGLGSSETQY | TRBJ2-5 | TRBV7-3 | 13
ASSLSGGYIEYNYGYT | TRBJ1-2 | TRBV11-2 | 16
ASSFAGQGSGNEQF | TRBJ2-1 | TRBV11-2 | 14
ASSPSEVQPQH | TRBJ1-5 | TRBV27 | 11
ASRFQGGTDTQY | TRBJ2-3 | TRBV5-1 | 12